The 25 T cell receptor beta chains below all came from one sample that was sequenced in a study of cytomegalovirus exposure and HLA in healthy donors (dated by TCRdb to the late 2010s). The method behind the library was the immunoSEQ multiplex PCR assay. A mixture of 60 forward primers for TCR Vbeta segments and 13 reverse primers for TCR Jbeta segments was used in the multiplex PCR. TCRdb holds this immuneACCESS table with in-frame rearrangements only. Some clones are missing; in checked studies, unresolved V genes explain under half, and the rest has no known cause. This sample gives 150,000 to 200,000 clones in total; roughly four fifths of them show up just once. The ten largest clones represent around 2.4% of the sample. Sequenced: PBMCs. These receptors came from a woman younger than 45 in good health and CMV-seronegative.

The CDR3 DNA reads as TGCGCCAGCAGCTTGCCTACCGGGACAGGGGGAGGCGAGCAGTACTTC. This codes for CASSLPTGTGGGEQYF. This sequence joins TRBV5-1 and TRBJ2-7; 11 nucleotides agree with TRBD1. This CDR3 comprises 16 residues. Germline V gene data show CDR1 as SGHRS and CDR2 as YFSETQ. The junction had 9 bases not matched to a gene; V was cut back by 1 base and J by 6 bases.

V and J are TRBV7-2 and TRBJ1-2; a weak D match, TRBD1 (5 bases). The V end lost 0 bases, the J end lost 5 bases, and 13 bases lay between the germline ends. CDR3 length equals 15 residues. Per the germline V gene, CDR1 is SGHTA and CDR2 is FQGNSA. The chain's CDR3 is CASSLAGGSWYGYTF. The CDR3 DNA is TGTGCCAGCAGCTTAGCGGGGGGAAGTTGGTATGGCTACACCTTC.

The chain joins TRBV5-6 to TRBJ1-5; possibly TRBD1 for D (6 bases). In germline, CDR1 is SGHDT, CDR2 YYEEEE. V was cut by 0 bases and J by 5 bases, with 12 bases left in between. The CDR3 covers 15 residues. The CDR3 DNA sequence: TGTGCCAGCAGCTTGGCTCTGGGGGCGGATCAGCCCCAGCATTTT. This encodes CASSLALGADQPQHF. The variable domain in full, completed from reference TRBV5-6 and TRBJ1-5, reads DAGVTQSPTHLIKTRGQQVTLRCSPKSGHDTVSWYQQALGQGPQFIFQYYEEEERQRGNFPDRFSGHQFPNYSSELNVNALLLGDSALYLCASSLALGADQPQHFGDGTRLSIL.

This rearrangement joins TRBV9 to TRBJ2-3, with 15 bases aligning to TRBD2. Germline trimming cut 3 bases from V and 2 bases from J; bases unmatched to any gene: 4. Germline assignment: CDR1 SGDLS and CDR2 YYNGEE. CDR3 length: 17 amino acids. This CDR3 is CASSEGTSGGTTDTQYF. CDR3 DNA: TGTGCCAGCAGCGAGGGGACTAGCGGGGGGACCACAGATACGCAGTATTTT.

This clone was counted only a few times. The chain couples TRBV6-1 to TRBJ2-1, with 10 bases lining up with TRBD2. The CDR3 length is 13 residues. Germline V gene lookup returns CDR1 MNHNS and CDR2 SASEGT. The ends lost 9 bases at V and 5 bases at J; junction bases unmatched: 4. The CDR3 sequence is CARFSGGNNEQFF. As DNA, the CDR3 is TGTGCCAGGTTTAGCGGGGGGAACAATGAGCAGTTCTTC.

This chain joins TRBV7-6 and TRBJ1-2, with D possibly matching TRBD1 (5 bases). CDR1 SGHVS and CDR2 FNYEAQ come from the germline V gene. Deletions cut 3 bases from V and 0 bases from J, with 8 bases between. This CDR3 is built from 14 residues. CDR3 residues: CASSLTDANYGYTF. The CDR3 DNA reads TGTGCCAGCAGCTTGACAGACGCTAACTATGGCTACACCTTC. Together with reference TRBV7-6 and TRBJ1-2, the CDR3 gives the full variable domain: GAGVSQSPRYKVTKRGQDVALRCDPISGHVSLYWYRQALGQGPEFLTYFNYEAQQDKSGLPNDRFSAERPEGSISTLTIQRTEQRDSAMYRCASSLTDANYGYTFGSGTRLTVV.

V gene TRBV19 combines with J gene TRBJ2-7; 7 nucleotides line up with TRBD2. The V gene's germline CDR1 is LNHDA and CDR2 SQIVND (reference sequence). Trimming cost V 6 bases and J 2 bases; bases outside gene matches: 10. This CDR3 has 15 amino acids. The CDR3 nucleotides are TGTGCCAGTAGCATATTTGGGGGGGGACCCTACGAGCAGTACTTC. Translation gives CASSIFGGGPYEQYF.

The gene calls are TRBV15 and TRBJ2-1; no definite D call. Per germline, CDR1 LNHNV and CDR2 YYDKDF (reference sequence). The germline V and J ends were trimmed by 6 bases and 11 bases, with 8 bases remaining between them. This CDR3 region has 10 residues. Here the CDR3 reads CATRAEQQFF. The CDR3 DNA reads as TGTGCCACCAGGGCAGAACAGCAGTTCTTC.

This clone occurred a few times. V usage is TRBV12-5 and J usage is TRBJ2-3; 7 bases align to TRBD2. The CDR3 has 14 residues. Looked up from germline, CDR1 is LGHNT and CDR2 is FRNRAP. With V trimmed by 1 base and J by 4 bases, 2 bases remained unmatched. The CDR3 spells CASGLGEGSDTQYF. CDR3 sequence (DNA): TGTGCTAGTGGTTTGGGGGAGGGGTCAGATACGCAGTATTTT.

This clone came up a few times. A read error may produce the germline difference seen at one junction end. CDR3 sequence: CASGLVREGKVRDF. The CDR3 region has the DNA TGTGCTAGTGGTTTGGTACGGGAGGGGAAAGTTCGAGACTTC. The chain recombines TRBV12-5 with TRBJ2-4; 8 bases fit TRBD2. Germline V gene data show CDR1 as LGHNT and CDR2 as FRNRAP. This CDR3 is 14 amino acids long. Complete variable domain (other parts from reference TRBV12-5 and TRBJ2-4): DARVTQTPRHKVTEMGQEVTMRCQPILGHNTVFWYRQTMMQGLELLAYFRNRAPLDDSGMPKDRFSAEMPDATLATLKIQPSEPRDSAVYFCASGLVREGKVRDFGAGTRLSVL.

In its sample, this clone was seen once. This chain joins TRBV5-1 and TRBJ2-1; 7 bases map to TRBD1. The CDR3 consists of 15 residues. CDR1 is SGHRS and CDR2 is YFSETQ in the germline V gene. V was clipped by 4 bases and J by 1 base; unmatched bases: 5. CDR3 region: CASSKGQTSYNEQFF. For the CDR3, the DNA is TGCGCCAGCAGCAAGGGACAGACGTCCTACAATGAGCAGTTCTTC.

The CDR3 DNA sequence: TGTGCCAGCAACCGGGGGGTCGGAAACACCATATATTTT. Its protein is CASNRGVGNTIYF. The V gene is TRBV7-9, the J gene TRBJ1-3; D perhaps matches TRBD1 (5 bases). The V gene lost 7 bases and the J gene lost 4 bases, with 11 bases spanning the gap. The CDR3 consists of 13 residues. In germline, CDR1 is SEHNR, CDR2 FQNEAQ (reference sequence).

This CDR3 reads CASSLPGLGAYNEQFF. CDR3 sequence (DNA): TGTGCCAGCAGCTTACCGGGACTCGGGGCCTACAATGAGCAGTTCTTC. The rearrangement links TRBV7-8 to TRBJ2-1; a possible D gene is TRBD2 (6 bases). The CDR3 is 16 residues long. The germline V gene encodes CDR1 SGHVS and CDR2 FQNEAQ. The V end lost 2 bases, the J end lost 2 bases, and 13 bases lay between the germline ends. The whole variable domain, filled in from reference TRBV7-8 and TRBJ2-1, reads GAGVSQSPRYKVAKRGQDVALRCDPISGHVSLFWYQQALGQGPEFLTYFQNEAQLDKSGLPSDRFFAERPEGSVSTLKIQRTQQEDSAVYLCASSLPGLGAYNEQFFGPGTRLTVL.

The rearrangement uses TRBV7-2 and TRBJ1-5; D gene uncertain. V was trimmed by 3 bases and J by 3 bases, leaving 12 bases between them. The CDR3 covers 15 residues. In germline, CDR1 is SGHTA, CDR2 FQGNSA. The DNA of the CDR3 is TGTGCCAGCAGCTTGCGGTCTGAATTCAATCAGCCCCAGCATTTT. Its translation is CASSLRSEFNQPQHF.

V gene TRBV19 combines with J gene TRBJ2-4; D may be TRBD2 (5 bases). The J call may be incorrect, as the DNA end agrees better with TRBJ2-1. The CDR3 runs to 11 residues. Germline loops: CDR1 LNHDA, CDR2 SQIVND (reference sequence). CDR3 amino acids: CASRTAGRQFF. The CDR3 DNA is TGTGCCAGTAGGACTGCGGGCCGCCAGTTCTTC.

The chain employs TRBV5-1 and TRBJ2-1; 7 positions match TRBD2. V lost 1 base, J lost 4 bases, and 11 bases stayed unmatched. Germline-derived CDR1 and CDR2 are SGHRS and YFSETQ. CDR3 length: 17 amino acids. The CDR3 protein is CASSLRFAGLVYNEQFF. The CDR3 bases are TGCGCCAGCAGCTTGCGCTTCGCTGGACTAGTATACAATGAGCAGTTCTTC.

This clone was seen only once. The chain uses TRBV9 and TRBJ2-7; 8 nucleotides line up with TRBD1. The CDR3 runs to 13 residues. CDR1 and CDR2 from the germline V gene are SGDLS and YYNGEE. V shed 4 bases, J shed 6 bases, and the junction held 6 bases outside the gene matches. CDR3 bases: TGTGCCAGCAGCTCAAAGACAGGGGCCGAGCAGTACTTC. This translates into CASSSKTGAEQYF.

The V call is TRBV10-3, the J call TRBJ1-2, with TRBD1 matching 7 bases. J lost 7 bases, V lost 8 bases, and 10 bases had no gene match. This CDR3 comprises 13 residues. Germline V CDR1 and CDR2: ENHRY, SYGVKD. CDR3 in amino acids: CAIGTTGLGGYTF. The CDR3 bases are TGTGCCATCGGCACGACAGGGTTAGGTGGCTACACCTTC.

The J gene is TRBJ1-5, the V gene TRBV5-8; D gene uncertain. The CDR3 totals 14 residues. Germline V gene lookup returns CDR1 SGHTS and CDR2 YDEGEE. The V and J ends lost 6 bases and 6 bases respectively, with 16 bases between them. CDR3 residues: CASTLYSEPQPQHF. CDR3 bases: TGTGCCAGCACTCTCTACTCGGAGCCTCAGCCCCAGCATTTT. Based on the CDR3 plus reference TRBV5-8 and TRBJ1-5, the full variable domain is EAGVTQSPTHLIKTRGQQATLRCSPISGHTSVYWYQQALGLGLQFLLWYDEGEERNRGNFPPRFSGRQFPNYSSELNVNALELEDSALYLCASTLYSEPQPQHFGDGTRLSIL.

V is TRBV7-8 and J is TRBJ1-5; 7 bases are shared with TRBD1. After removal of 2 bases from V and 5 bases from J, the junction contained 12 bases not matched to a gene. Germline CDR1 reads SGHVS; CDR2 reads FQNEAQ. The CDR3 has 17 residues. CDR3 in amino acids: CASSLMLQGVSHQPQHF. The CDR3 DNA is TGTGCCAGCAGCTTAATGCTTCAGGGGGTATCTCATCAGCCCCAGCATTTT.

This rearrangement joins TRBV28 to TRBJ2-2, with TRBD1 identical over 11 bases. V gave up 6 bases and J gave up 4 bases; unmatched junction bases: 4. CDR1 and CDR2 from the germline V gene are MDHEN and SYDVKM. This CDR3 has 15 amino acids. The CDR3 protein is CASSKGTGGTGELFF. CDR3 in DNA: TGTGCCAGCAGCAAAGGGACAGGGGGCACCGGGGAGCTGTTTTTT.

The rearrangement joins TRBV18 to TRBJ1-1; D is possibly TRBD1 (5 bases). V gave up 5 bases and J gave up 6 bases, with 13 bases separating them. The CDR3 runs to 13 residues. The V gene's germline CDR1 is KGHSH and CDR2 LQKENI. CDR3 sequence (DNA): TGTGCCAGCTCAACAGGTAACGGGCCTGAAGCTTTCTTT. Translation gives CASSTGNGPEAFF. The full variable domain, with the rest looked up from reference TRBV18 and TRBJ1-1, is NAGVMQNPRHLVRRRGQEARLRCSPMKGHSHVYWYRQLPEEGLKFMVYLQKENIIDESGMPKERFSAEFPKEGPSILRIQQVVRGDSAAYFCASSTGNGPEAFFGQGTRLTVV.

This clone came up once. J is TRBJ2-7 and V is TRBV5-4; D perhaps matches TRBD1 (5 bases). This CDR3 is 13 amino acids long. Trimming shortened V by 2 bases and J by 5 bases, and 11 bases separated the two germline ends. Looked up from germline, CDR1 is SGHNT and CDR2 is YYREEE (reference sequence). The CDR3 reads CASSFWGSNEQYF. The DNA for the CDR3 is TGTGCCAGCAGCTTTTGGGGCTCTAACGAGCAGTACTTC.

Here the CDR3 DNA reads TGCGCCAGCAGCGTGTGGCCCCATGAGCAGTTCTTC. Its protein is CASSVWPHEQFF. The genes are TRBV10-2 and TRBJ2-1; D is unresolved. The germline V gene has CDR1 WSHSY and CDR2 SAAADI. The CDR3 has 12 amino acids. V lost 6 bases to trimming and J lost 8 bases, with 11 bases between them.

V is TRBV7-8 and J is TRBJ2-3, with 7 bases identical to TRBD2. This CDR3 region has 15 residues. Germline lookup yields CDR1 SGHVS and CDR2 FQNEAQ. Germline trimming cut 8 bases from V and 2 bases from J; bases unmatched to any gene: 10. In DNA form, the CDR3 reads TGTGCCAGCCGCCAGGCTAGCGGTTACACAGATACGCAGTATTTT. It specifies CASRQASGYTDTQYF.